This TCR beta chain was found in a study of blood T cells in healthy people across ages. Study results and caveats: In the absence of known donor CMV status, changes in expanded clonotypes were possibly confounded.

For the second PCR, which ran for about 6 to 12 cycles, a sample-barcoded 5' primer and a J-beta primer mix were used. In TCRdb, the 5' RACE reads were re-called with MiXCR into one record per CDR3 protein. The table shows some 1.5 million distinct CDR3 sequences, with about 42% occurring only once. Details on this clonotype: Its specificity is unknown.

This CDR3 contains 18 residues. The germline gives CDR1 MGHRA, CDR2 YSYEKL. Between the trimmed V and J ends, which lost 5 bases and 0 bases, there was a span of 20 bases. This receptor was identified in a young woman in good health. The rearrangement uses TRBV4-1 and TRBJ2-4; D might be TRBD1 or TRBD2, each matching 5 bases. Sequenced sample: blood. The CDR3, as DNA: TGCGCCAGCAGCTCACTCGGGACCCAATCTCTAGCCAAAAACATTCAGTACTTC. This codes for CASSSLGTQSLAKNIQYF.